This T cell receptor (beta chain) comes out of a study of human T cells and chemical hapten exposure. As for the study in general: Yields of TCR per sample differed, chiefly owing to small differences in pooled library volume.

Whole blood that had not been fractionated was the source of extracted total RNA. Regarding the study as a whole: There was no change with DPC sensitization in TCRs above 1 in 1000 frequency.

On this clonotype: Its specificity is not known. Being one base from a much bigger clone, this may be a read error.

Germline lookup yields CDR1 SGHTA and CDR2 FQGTGA. Trimming stripped 0 bases from V and 3 bases from J, with 10 bases between. This CDR3 region has 15 residues. Library construction involved attaching unique molecular identifiers to individual cDNA molecules, which allowed quantitative, reproducible TCR counting. Per the original methods: Samples ranged from roughly 20,000 to 750,000 TCRs, with a median of around 100,000. TCRdb used MiXCR to reprocess the 5' RACE reads, holding one entry per CDR3 protein. TCRdb, rather than the study authors, made the V and J calls. Of 120,000 to 150,000 distinct CDR3 sequences detected, over 3.5% appear once; the ten largest clones hold roughly 1.4%.

This clonotype originated in a female donor in good health. The rearrangement links TRBV7-3 to TRBJ2-3; no clear D gene. CDR3 region: CASSLTWGSTDTQYF. DNA for the CDR3: TGTGCCAGCAGCTTAACGTGGGGTTCAACAGATACGCAGTATTTT.